This TCR beta chain came from a study of T-cell reconstitution after alpha-beta-depleted transplantation in children (dated by TCRdb to about 2016). General notes on the study: T-cell immune reconstitution after TCRalphabeta/CD19-depleted allogeneic hematopoietic cell transplantation in children was quantitatively tracked in the study by means of TCR repertoire profiling.

On the study overall, not on this receptor specifically: Over subsequent months, a decline in hyperexpanded clone frequencies was noted, and after one year, T-cell counts and TCRbeta diversity were mostly ascribed to newly produced T cells. The high TCRbeta diversity at day 60 in some patients was ascribed to recipient T cells and intrathymic progenitors that had survived conditioning. The apparently early recovery of alphabetaT-cell counts about two months after transplant reportedly depended on only several hundred rapidly expanded clones that came from non-depleted graft cells.

Library generation was performed with PCR. Sequencer: Illumina HiSeq 2500. TCR libraries were prepared with molecular barcoding, using unique molecular identifiers to normalize TCRbeta repertoire quantification. The public reads were quality trimmed at Q25 with fastp and then assembled into clones with MiXCR by TCRdb, keeping productive beta chains. CDR3 protein duplicates are merged, each entry listing the most common genes and DNA. This sample holds more than 100,000 distinct CDR3 sequences; under 30% were observed only once. The ten largest clonotypes hold roughly 10% of the sample. Reading the label with the study, this specimen's treatment or condition is: allogeneic hematopoietic cell transplantation with graft depleted of TCRalphabeta T cells and CD19 B cells. The transplant recipients were children given TCRalphabeta/CD19-depleted allogeneic hematopoietic cell grafts. Including cysteine and phenylalanine, the CDR3 has 14 amino acids. Just the 42-base CDR3 DNA is kept, in frame starting at base 1. Relative to germline, V is missing 3 bases and J is missing 4 bases, with 6 bases of the junction outside any gene match. CDR1 is given as SQVTM and CDR2 as ANQGSEA, both from the germline V gene.

This clonotype has at least ten counts. The target of this receptor is not known. Per-base quality was not reported, and no clone a single base away is much larger than it. This receptor was taken from a male patient between 2 and 10 years old who had a stem cell transplant for chronic granulomatous disease, so the T cells may come from the graft donor. The sequenced sample was PBMCs, mostly from graft donor cells, obtained 180 days after TCRalphabeta/CD19-depleted stem cell transplant. Rearrangement joined TRBV29-1 to TRBJ2-1; 7 central bases correspond to TRBD1. The CDR3 here reads CSVEGDRFYNEQFF. The DNA sequence is as follows: TGCAGCGTTGAGGGGGACAGATTTTACAATGAGCAGTTCTTC.